A selection of T cell receptor beta chains follows, all from one sample in a study of blood T cell repertoires in COVID-19. Only in-frame clones appear in the TCRdb table, and some are missing; sequencing was by immunoSEQ multiplex PCR. This sample has hundreds of thousands of clones, with around 88% found just once. Sequencing was done on a sample of peripheral blood. The receptors were sampled from a woman between 45 and 60 years old with COVID-19, enrolled during active disease. The CDR3 runs from the conserved cysteine through the conserved F or W. A D gene is named only where the DNA matches it firmly. Clone size is shown for a subset of rows, as once, few, many or a class of expanded clone.

d_call	j_call	clone_size	v_call	cdr3_aa	cdr3_nt
TRBD1	TRBJ2-7	-	TRBV27	CASRPSGQGSYEQYF	TGTGCCAGCAGACCTTCGGGACAGGGGTCATACGAGCAGTACTTC
TRBD1	TRBJ1-5	-	TRBV7-9	CASSLVGDRGDQPQHF	TGTGCCAGCAGCTTAGTTGGGGACAGGGGCGACCAGCCCCAGCATTTT
-	TRBJ1-5	-	TRBV6-6	CASRTGIFTQHF	TGTGCCAGCAGGACAGGTATTTTTACCCAGCATTTT
TRBD1	TRBJ1-1	-	TRBV4-1	CASSLEDRAWTEAFF	TGCGCCAGCAGCCTCGAGGACAGGGCCTGGACTGAAGCTTTCTTT
-	TRBJ1-6	-	TRBV4-1	CASSLDHGGQGNSPLHF	TGCGCCAGCAGCCTAGACCACGGGGGGCAGGGAAACTCACCCCTCCACTTT
TRBD2	TRBJ2-5	-	TRBV13	CASILAGGAETQYF	TGTGCCAGCATCCTAGCGGGGGGAGCAGAGACCCAGTACTTC
-	TRBJ2-1	-	TRBV19	CASSLWAGDNEQFF	TGTGCCAGTAGTCTCTGGGCAGGGGATAATGAGCAGTTCTTC
-	TRBJ2-7	-	TRBV5-8	CASSLTGYEQYF	TGTGCCAGCAGCTTGACGGGATACGAGCAGTACTTC
-	TRBJ2-7	-	TRBV10-3	CAISTRYEQYF	TGTGCCATCAGCACGCGCTACGAGCAGTACTTC
-	TRBJ1-3	once	TRBV4-1	CASSQLSLQLSGNTIYF	TGCGCCAGCAGCCAGCTAAGCTTACAGCTTTCTGGAAACACCATATATTTT
-	TRBJ2-5	few	TRBV3-1/TRBV3-2	CASSQGTVGETQYF	TGTGCCAGCAGCCAAGGGACAGTTGGAGAGACCCAGTACTTC
-	TRBJ2-1	-	TRBV5-1	CASSPTGKVSEQFF	TGCGCCAGCTCACCGACCGGGAAAGTGAGTGAGCAGTTCTTC
TRBD2	TRBJ2-1	-	TRBV9	CASSVTSGGAFEQFF	TGTGCCAGCAGCGTGACTAGCGGGGGGGCTTTTGAGCAGTTCTTC
TRBD2	TRBJ2-3	-	TRBV3-1/TRBV3-2	CASSQLAGATDTQYF	TGTGCCAGCAGCCAATTAGCGGGGGCCACAGATACGCAGTATTTT
-	TRBJ1-5	few	TRBV19	CASSGTALNQPQHF	TGTGCCAGTAGTGGGACTGCCTTAAATCAGCCCCAGCATTTT
-	TRBJ2-3	-	TRBV13	CASANGRDTQYF	TGTGCCAGCGCCAACGGTAGAGATACGCAGTATTTT
TRBD2	TRBJ2-1	-	TRBV10-2	CASSGGRRGNSYNEQFF	TGCGCCAGCAGTGGCGGCCGGCGGGGGAACTCCTACAATGAGCAGTTCTTC
TRBD1	TRBJ1-4	-	TRBV7-9	CASSLGDRDEKLFF	TGTGCCAGCAGCTTAGGGGACAGGGATGAAAAACTGTTTTTT
-	TRBJ2-6	-	TRBV11-2	CASSAGLTGSGANVLTF	TGTGCCAGCAGCGCCGGACTCACCGGCTCTGGGGCCAACGTCCTGACTTTC
TRBD1	TRBJ1-2	-	TRBV27	CASRDRRNYGYTF	TGTGCCAGCAGGGACAGGAGGAACTATGGCTACACCTTC
TRBD2	TRBJ2-3	-	TRBV4-1	CASSQDEGGGFTDTQYF	TGCGCCAGCAGCCAAGATGAGGGCGGGGGGTTCACAGATACGCAGTATTTT
-	TRBJ1-2	-	TRBV5-6	CASSPSWLEGYTF	TGTGCCAGCAGCCCCTCGTGGTTAGAAGGCTACACCTTC
-	TRBJ2-1	-	TRBV24-1	CATSDNNEGANNEQFF	TGTGCCACCAGTGATAATAACGAAGGGGCCAACAATGAGCAGTTCTTC
TRBD2	TRBJ2-3	few	TRBV7-9	CASSLGSSGAKQYF	TGTGCCAGCAGCTTAGGGAGTAGCGGGGCGAAGCAGTATTTT
TRBD1	TRBJ2-5	-	TRBV5-5	CASSLGGTGAGETQYF	TGTGCCAGCAGCCTGGGGGGGACAGGGGCTGGGGAGACCCAGTACTTC
-	TRBJ2-7	-	TRBV11-2	CASSPDTPSYEQYF	TGTGCCAGCAGCCCTGACACTCCGTCCTACGAGCAGTACTTC
-	TRBJ1-1	-	TRBV10-1	CASSARGNMNTEAFF	TGCGCCAGCAGCGCCAGGGGTAACATGAACACTGAAGCTTTCTTT
TRBD1	TRBJ2-2	-	TRBV6-6	CASSSGQGRAGELFF	TGTGCCAGCAGTTCAGGACAGGGTAGGGCCGGGGAGCTGTTTTTT
-	TRBJ2-7	-	TRBV15	CATSVQDEQYF	TGTGCCACCAGCGTGCAGGACGAGCAGTACTTC
-	TRBJ1-4	-	TRBV6-5	CASSTRQATNEKLFF	TGTGCCAGCAGTACTAGACAGGCAACTAATGAAAAACTGTTTTTT
TRBD1	TRBJ2-2	-	TRBV6-4	CASRASSGTGVTGELFF	TGTGCCAGCAGAGCCTCTTCCGGGACAGGGGTTACCGGGGAGCTGTTTTTT
-	TRBJ2-7	-	TRBV11-2	CASSSSPGPPGVYEQYF	TGTGCCAGCAGCTCCTCACCCGGGCCACCGGGGGTCTACGAGCAGTACTTC
-	TRBJ1-2	-	TRBV6-1	CASSESGAYGYTF	TGTGCCAGCAGTGAAAGCGGGGCGTACGGCTACACCTTC
-	TRBJ2-3	-	TRBV11-2	CASSPLGTYPSTDTQYF	TGTGCCAGCAGCCCCCTGGGGACATACCCTAGCACAGATACGCAGTATTTT
TRBD1	TRBJ2-7	-	TRBV2	CASKVTGPLYEQYF	TGTGCCAGCAAGGTGACAGGGCCCCTCTACGAGCAGTACTTC